The entry below describes one T cell receptor (beta chain). Its antigen is not known. After removal of 4 bases from V and 6 bases from J, the junction contained 8 bases not matched to a gene. The length of the CDR3 is 15 residues. In germline, CDR1 is ENHRY, CDR2 SYGVKD. Unique molecular identifiers were incorporated during preparation of the TCRbeta library. TCRdb redid the calling of the PCR reads with MiXCR, one entry per CDR3 protein. The sample includes around 960,000 distinct CDR3 sequences, 25% to 35% of them seen just once. The sample belongs to a study of T-cell reconstitution after alpha-beta-depleted transplantation in children. Findings and limits, study-wide: Several hundred expanded graft clones reportedly were the source of alpha-beta T cells about two months after transplant. T cells produced anew were the main source of T-cell counts and diversity one year after transplant. Where some patients showed high TCRbeta diversity at day 60, it came from recipient T cells and thymic progenitors that had survived.

The sequences come from PBMCs, mostly from graft donor cells, collected 360 days after TCRalphabeta/CD19-depleted stem cell transplant. The rearrangement links TRBV10-3 to TRBJ2-7; 11 bases align to TRBD2. This clonotype was obtained from a boy under three years old who had a stem cell transplant for SCID, so the T cells may come from the graft donor. CDR3 bases: TGTGCCATCAGTGGAACTAGCGGGGGACGGGGCGAGCAGTACTTC. Translated: CAISGTSGGRGEQYF.